A selection of T cell receptor beta chains follows, all from one sample in a study of blood T cell repertoires in COVID-19. Profiling relied on immunoSEQ multiplex PCR, and the TCRdb table lists in-frame clones only, not all of them. The table has a few hundred thousand clones, about 90% seen once. The specimen sequenced was peripheral blood. These receptors all come from a man aged 35-49 years with acute or convalescent COVID-19. The CDR3 runs from the conserved cysteine through the conserved F or W. D genes are given only for firm matches.

v_call: TRBV6-5; d_call: TRBD1; j_call: TRBJ2-3; cdr3_aa: CASGQGPTDTQYF; cdr3_nt: TGTGCCAGCGGACAGGGACCCACAGATACGCAGTATTTT
v_call: TRBV27; d_call: TRBD2; j_call: TRBJ2-7; cdr3_aa: CASSAGLALYEQYF; cdr3_nt: TGTGCCAGCAGTGCGGGACTAGCGCTCTACGAGCAGTACTTC
v_call: TRBV12-3/TRBV12-4; d_call: TRBD1; j_call: TRBJ1-2; cdr3_aa: CASSPGQGYGYTF; cdr3_nt: TGTGCCAGCAGTCCAGGACAGGGCTATGGCTACACCTTC
v_call: TRBV18; d_call: NA; j_call: TRBJ2-7; cdr3_aa: CASSLQQGAGTRDEQYF; cdr3_nt: TGTGCCAGCTCCCTTCAACAAGGGGCGGGAACCCGAGACGAGCAGTACTTC
v_call: TRBV7-9; d_call: TRBD1; j_call: TRBJ2-1; cdr3_aa: CVGTGHNEQFF; cdr3_nt: TGTGTCGGGACAGGACACAATGAGCAGTTCTTC
v_call: TRBV5-4; d_call: TRBD2; j_call: TRBJ2-7; cdr3_aa: CASSLGILAGSYEQYF; cdr3_nt: TGTGCCAGCAGCTTGGGGATTCTAGCGGGGTCCTACGAGCAGTACTTC
v_call: TRBV21-1; d_call: NA; j_call: TRBJ1-6; cdr3_aa: CASSNSHRGPSYNSPLHF; cdr3_nt: TGTGCCAGCAGCAACTCGCACAGGGGGCCCTCCTATAATTCACCCCTCCACTTT
v_call: TRBV5-4; d_call: NA; j_call: TRBJ2-7; cdr3_aa: CASSLDNRSSYEQYF; cdr3_nt: TGTGCCAGCAGCTTGGATAACAGAAGCTCCTACGAGCAGTACTTC
v_call: TRBV5-1; d_call: TRBD1; j_call: TRBJ2-5; cdr3_aa: CASSLRDRAKTQYF; cdr3_nt: TGCGCCAGCAGCTTACGGGACAGGGCTAAGACCCAGTACTTC
v_call: TRBV3-1/TRBV3-2; d_call: NA; j_call: TRBJ2-7; cdr3_aa: CASSQPRGSGSSYEQYF; cdr3_nt: TGTGCCAGCAGCCAACCCCGGGGTAGCGGAAGCTCCTACGAGCAGTACTTC
v_call: TRBV5-1; d_call: NA; j_call: TRBJ2-2; cdr3_aa: CASSSLAHTGELFF; cdr3_nt: TGCGCCAGCAGCTCACTAGCCCACACCGGGGAGCTGTTTTTT
v_call: TRBV7-9; d_call: NA; j_call: TRBJ2-7; cdr3_aa: CASSLGFAGEQYF; cdr3_nt: TGTGCCAGCAGCTTGGGCTTTGCGGGGGAGCAGTACTTC
v_call: TRBV6-2/TRBV6-3; d_call: NA; j_call: TRBJ2-5; cdr3_aa: CASSYSRPGDEETQYF; cdr3_nt: TGTGCCAGCAGTTACTCGAGGCCAGGGGATGAAGAGACCCAGTACTTC
v_call: TRBV5-1; d_call: TRBD2; j_call: TRBJ2-1; cdr3_aa: CASSHGRGSGGNEQFF; cdr3_nt: TGCGCCAGCAGCCATGGCCGGGGTAGCGGGGGGAATGAGCAGTTCTTC
v_call: TRBV7-2; d_call: TRBD2; j_call: TRBJ2-5; cdr3_aa: CASSLRLAWETQYF; cdr3_nt: TGTGCCAGCAGTCTTCGACTAGCGTGGGAGACCCAGTACTTC
v_call: TRBV6-2/TRBV6-3; d_call: NA; j_call: TRBJ2-7; cdr3_aa: CASSNRDREQYF; cdr3_nt: TGTGCCAGCAGTAACAGGGATCGCGAGCAGTACTTC
v_call: TRBV2; d_call: TRBD2; j_call: TRBJ2-7; cdr3_aa: CASSDYIGGSGAYEQYF; cdr3_nt: TGTGCCAGCAGTGATTATATAGGAGGCAGCGGGGCCTACGAGCAGTACTTC